This T cell receptor (beta chain) was captured by sequencing in a study of regulatory T cells in long-lasting Graves disease. Whole-study findings and limits: Blood alone, not thyroid tissue, was studied. There was favoring of TRBV28, TRBJ1-2 and TRBJ2-5 in persistent disease.

Noted time point: persistent/refractory GD, antithyroid drugs over 5 years with positive TRAb. TCR sequences were obtained from RNA taken from PBMCs. A volume of 8.5 to 10 milliliters of peripheral blood was collected in EDTA tubes. CDR3 length: 16 amino acids. Germline values: CDR1 MDHEN, CDR2 SYDVKM. J lost 4 bases, V lost 5 bases, and 9 bases had no gene match. Construction of TCR beta libraries relied on iRepertoire HTBI primers and on Arm-PCR targeting CDR3 regions. In the original analysis: Overall, samples carried 60 to 65 TRBV and about 14 TRBJ segments. TCRdb reprocessed the multiplex PCR reads via MiXCR and lists one record per CDR3 protein. These V and J calls originate from TCRdb's pipeline instead of the authors' own analysis. The table has 390,000 or so distinct CDR3 sequences, roughly 24% seen once; the top ten hold about 29%. The sample holds many counts of this clonotype. Its antigen is unknown.

Source: peripheral blood mononuclear cells (PBMCs), taken when the disease was refractory, from a patient treated with antithyroid drugs. The V and J genes are TRBV28 and TRBJ2-1; 9 positions match TRBD2. The sequence was obtained from a middle-aged woman with Graves disease. The CDR3 loop is CASSHILTSGYNEQFF. CDR3 sequence (DNA): TGTGCCAGCAGTCATATACTGACTAGCGGTTACAATGAGCAGTTCTTC.